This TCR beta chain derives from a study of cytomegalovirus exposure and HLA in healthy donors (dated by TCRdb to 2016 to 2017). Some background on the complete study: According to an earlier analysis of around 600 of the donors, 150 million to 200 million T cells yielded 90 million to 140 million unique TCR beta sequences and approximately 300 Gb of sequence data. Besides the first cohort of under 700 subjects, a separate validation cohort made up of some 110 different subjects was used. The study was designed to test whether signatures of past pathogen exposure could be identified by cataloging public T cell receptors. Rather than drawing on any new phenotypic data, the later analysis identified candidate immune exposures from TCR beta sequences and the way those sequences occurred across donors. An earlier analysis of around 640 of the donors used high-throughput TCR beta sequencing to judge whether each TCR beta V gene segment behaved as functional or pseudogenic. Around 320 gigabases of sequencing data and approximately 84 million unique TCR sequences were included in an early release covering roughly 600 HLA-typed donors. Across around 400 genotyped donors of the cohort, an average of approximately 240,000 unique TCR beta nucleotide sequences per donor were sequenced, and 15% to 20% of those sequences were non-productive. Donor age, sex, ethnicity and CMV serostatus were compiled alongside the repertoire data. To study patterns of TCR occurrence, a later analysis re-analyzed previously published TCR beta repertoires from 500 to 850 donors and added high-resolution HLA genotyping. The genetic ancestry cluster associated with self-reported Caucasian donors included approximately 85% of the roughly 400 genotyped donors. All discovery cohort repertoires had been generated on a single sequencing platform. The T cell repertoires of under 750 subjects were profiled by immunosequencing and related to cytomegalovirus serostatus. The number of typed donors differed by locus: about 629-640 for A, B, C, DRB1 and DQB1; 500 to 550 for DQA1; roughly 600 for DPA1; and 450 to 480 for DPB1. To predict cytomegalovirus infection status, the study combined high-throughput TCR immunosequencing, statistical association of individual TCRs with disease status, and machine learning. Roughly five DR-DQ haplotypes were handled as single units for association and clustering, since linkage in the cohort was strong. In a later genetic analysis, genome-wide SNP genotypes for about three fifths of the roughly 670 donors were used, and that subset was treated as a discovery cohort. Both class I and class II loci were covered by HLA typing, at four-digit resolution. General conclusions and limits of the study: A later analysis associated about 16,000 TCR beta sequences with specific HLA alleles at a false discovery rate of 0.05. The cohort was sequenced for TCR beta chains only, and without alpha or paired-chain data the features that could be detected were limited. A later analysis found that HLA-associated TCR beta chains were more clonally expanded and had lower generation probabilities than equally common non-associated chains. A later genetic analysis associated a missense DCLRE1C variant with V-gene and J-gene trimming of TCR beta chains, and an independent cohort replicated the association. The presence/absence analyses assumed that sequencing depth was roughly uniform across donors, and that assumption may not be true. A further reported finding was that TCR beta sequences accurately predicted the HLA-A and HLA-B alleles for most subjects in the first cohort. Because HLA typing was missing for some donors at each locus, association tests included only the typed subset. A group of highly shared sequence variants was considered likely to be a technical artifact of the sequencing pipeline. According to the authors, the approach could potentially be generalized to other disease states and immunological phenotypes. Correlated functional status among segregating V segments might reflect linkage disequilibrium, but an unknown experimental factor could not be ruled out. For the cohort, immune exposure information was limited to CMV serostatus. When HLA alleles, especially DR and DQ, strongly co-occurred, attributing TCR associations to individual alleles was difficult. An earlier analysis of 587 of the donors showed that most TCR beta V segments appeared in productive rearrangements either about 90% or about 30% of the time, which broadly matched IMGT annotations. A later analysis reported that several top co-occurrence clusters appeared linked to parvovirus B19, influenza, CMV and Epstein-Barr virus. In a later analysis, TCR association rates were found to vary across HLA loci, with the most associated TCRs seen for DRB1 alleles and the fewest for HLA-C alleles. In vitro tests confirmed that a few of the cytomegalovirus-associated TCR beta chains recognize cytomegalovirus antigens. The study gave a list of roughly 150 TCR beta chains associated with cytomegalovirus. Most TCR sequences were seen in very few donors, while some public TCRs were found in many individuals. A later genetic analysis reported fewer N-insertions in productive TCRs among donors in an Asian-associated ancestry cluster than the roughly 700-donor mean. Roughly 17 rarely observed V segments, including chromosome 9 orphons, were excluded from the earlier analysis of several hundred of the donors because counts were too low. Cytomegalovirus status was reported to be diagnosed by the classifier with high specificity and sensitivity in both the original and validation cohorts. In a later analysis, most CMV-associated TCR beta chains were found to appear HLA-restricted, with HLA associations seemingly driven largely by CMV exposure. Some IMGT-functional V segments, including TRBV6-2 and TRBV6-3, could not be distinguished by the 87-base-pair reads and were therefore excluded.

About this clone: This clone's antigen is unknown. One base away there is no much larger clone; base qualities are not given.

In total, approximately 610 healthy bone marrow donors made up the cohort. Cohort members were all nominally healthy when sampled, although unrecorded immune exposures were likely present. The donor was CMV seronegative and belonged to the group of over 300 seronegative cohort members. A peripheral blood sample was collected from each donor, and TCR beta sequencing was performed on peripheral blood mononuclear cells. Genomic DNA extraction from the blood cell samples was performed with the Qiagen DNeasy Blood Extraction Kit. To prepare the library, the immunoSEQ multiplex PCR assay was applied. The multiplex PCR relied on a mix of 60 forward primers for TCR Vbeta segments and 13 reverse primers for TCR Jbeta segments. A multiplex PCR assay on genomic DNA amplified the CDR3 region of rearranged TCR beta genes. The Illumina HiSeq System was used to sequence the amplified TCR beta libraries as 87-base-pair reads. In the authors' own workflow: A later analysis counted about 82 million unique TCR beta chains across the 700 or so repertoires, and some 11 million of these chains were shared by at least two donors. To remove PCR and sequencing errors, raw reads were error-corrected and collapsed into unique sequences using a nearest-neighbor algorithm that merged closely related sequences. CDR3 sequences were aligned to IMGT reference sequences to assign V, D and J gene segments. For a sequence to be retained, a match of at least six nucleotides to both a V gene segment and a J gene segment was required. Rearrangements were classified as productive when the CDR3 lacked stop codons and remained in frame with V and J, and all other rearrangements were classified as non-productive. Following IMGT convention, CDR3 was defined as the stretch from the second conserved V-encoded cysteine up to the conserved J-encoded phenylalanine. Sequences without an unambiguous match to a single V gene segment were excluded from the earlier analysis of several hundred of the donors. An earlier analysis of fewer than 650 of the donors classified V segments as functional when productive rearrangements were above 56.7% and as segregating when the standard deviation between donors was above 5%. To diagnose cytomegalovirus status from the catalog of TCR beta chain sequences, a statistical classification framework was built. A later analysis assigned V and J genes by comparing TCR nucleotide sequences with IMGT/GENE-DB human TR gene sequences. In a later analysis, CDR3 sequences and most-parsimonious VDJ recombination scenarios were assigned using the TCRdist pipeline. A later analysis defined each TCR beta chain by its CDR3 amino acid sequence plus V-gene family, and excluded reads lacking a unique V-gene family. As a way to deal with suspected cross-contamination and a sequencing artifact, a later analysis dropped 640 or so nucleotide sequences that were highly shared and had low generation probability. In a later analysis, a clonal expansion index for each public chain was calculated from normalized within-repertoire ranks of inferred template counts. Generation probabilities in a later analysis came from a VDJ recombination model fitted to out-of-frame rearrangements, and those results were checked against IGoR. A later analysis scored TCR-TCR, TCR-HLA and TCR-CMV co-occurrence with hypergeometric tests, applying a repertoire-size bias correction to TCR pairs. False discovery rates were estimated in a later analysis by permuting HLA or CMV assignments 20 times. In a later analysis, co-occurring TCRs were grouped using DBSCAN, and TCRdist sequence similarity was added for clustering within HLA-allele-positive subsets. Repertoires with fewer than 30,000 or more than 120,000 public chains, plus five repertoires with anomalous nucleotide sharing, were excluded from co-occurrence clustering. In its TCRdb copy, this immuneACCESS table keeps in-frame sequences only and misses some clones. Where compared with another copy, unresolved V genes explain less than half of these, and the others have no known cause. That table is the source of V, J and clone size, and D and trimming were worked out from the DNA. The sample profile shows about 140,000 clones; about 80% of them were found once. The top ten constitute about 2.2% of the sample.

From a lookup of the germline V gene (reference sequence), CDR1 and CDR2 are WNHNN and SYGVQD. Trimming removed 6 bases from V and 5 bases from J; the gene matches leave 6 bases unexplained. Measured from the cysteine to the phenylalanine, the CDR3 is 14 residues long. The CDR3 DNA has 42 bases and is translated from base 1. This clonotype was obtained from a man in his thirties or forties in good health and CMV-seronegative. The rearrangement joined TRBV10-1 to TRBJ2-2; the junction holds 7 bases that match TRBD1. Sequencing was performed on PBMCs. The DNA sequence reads TGCGCCAGCAGGAAAGACAGGGATACCGGGGAGCTGTTTTTT. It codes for CASRKDRDTGELFF.